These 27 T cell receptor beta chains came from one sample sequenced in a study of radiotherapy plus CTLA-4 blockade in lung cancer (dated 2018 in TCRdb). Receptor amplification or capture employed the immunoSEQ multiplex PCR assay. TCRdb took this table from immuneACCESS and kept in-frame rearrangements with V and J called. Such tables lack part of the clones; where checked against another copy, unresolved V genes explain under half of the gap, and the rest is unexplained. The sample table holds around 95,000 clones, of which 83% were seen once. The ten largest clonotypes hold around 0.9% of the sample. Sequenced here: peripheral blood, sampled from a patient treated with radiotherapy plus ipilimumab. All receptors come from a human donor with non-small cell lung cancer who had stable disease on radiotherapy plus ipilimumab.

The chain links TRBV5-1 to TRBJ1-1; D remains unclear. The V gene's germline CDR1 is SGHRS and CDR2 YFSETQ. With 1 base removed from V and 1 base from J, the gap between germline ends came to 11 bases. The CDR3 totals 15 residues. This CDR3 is CASSLFTQANTEAFF. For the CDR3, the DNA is TGCGCCAGCAGCTTGTTCACCCAGGCGAACACTGAAGCTTTCTTT.

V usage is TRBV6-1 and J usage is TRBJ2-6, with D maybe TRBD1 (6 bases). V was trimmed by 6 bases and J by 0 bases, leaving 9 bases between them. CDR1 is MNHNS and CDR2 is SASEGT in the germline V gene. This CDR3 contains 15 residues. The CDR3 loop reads CASSQQGSGANVLTF. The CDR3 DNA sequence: TGTGCCAGCAGCCAACAGGGCTCTGGGGCCAACGTCCTGACTTTC.

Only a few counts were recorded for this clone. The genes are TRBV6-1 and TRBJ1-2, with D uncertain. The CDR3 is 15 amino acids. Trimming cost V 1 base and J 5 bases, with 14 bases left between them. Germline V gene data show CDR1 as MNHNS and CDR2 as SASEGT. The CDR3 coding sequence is TGTGCCAGCAGTGAAGGAGGAGGGCAGAGATATGGCTACACCTTC. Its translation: CASSEGGGQRYGYTF.

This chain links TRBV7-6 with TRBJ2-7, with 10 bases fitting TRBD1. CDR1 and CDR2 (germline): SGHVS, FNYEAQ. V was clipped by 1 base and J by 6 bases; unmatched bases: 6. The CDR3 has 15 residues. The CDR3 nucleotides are TGTGCCAGCAGCTTAGTGCCGGGACAGGGGAGCGAGCAGTACTTC. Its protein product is CASSLVPGQGSEQYF.

The CDR3 is CASSGTSGRVPYEQYF. CDR3 sequence (DNA): TGTGCCAGCAGTGGGACTAGCGGGAGAGTTCCCTACGAGCAGTACTTC. This chain links TRBV6-1 with TRBJ2-7, with TRBD2 matching 13 bases. The CDR3 loop spans 16 amino acids. Germline lookup yields CDR1 MNHNS and CDR2 SASEGT. V gave up 4 bases and J gave up 2 bases; unmatched junction bases: 5.

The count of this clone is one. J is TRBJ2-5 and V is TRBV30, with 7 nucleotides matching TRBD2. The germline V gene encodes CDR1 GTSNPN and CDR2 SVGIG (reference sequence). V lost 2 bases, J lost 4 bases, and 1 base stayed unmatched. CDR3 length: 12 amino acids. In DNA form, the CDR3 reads TGTGCCTGGAGTCCGGGGGGAGAGACCCAGTACTTC. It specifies CAWSPGGETQYF.

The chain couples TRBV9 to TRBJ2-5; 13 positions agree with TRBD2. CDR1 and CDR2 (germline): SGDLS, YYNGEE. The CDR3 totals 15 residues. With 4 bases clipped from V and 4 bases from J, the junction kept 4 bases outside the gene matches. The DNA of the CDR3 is TGTGCCAGCAGCTTGGGACTAGCGGGATTAGAGACCCAGTACTTC. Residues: CASSLGLAGLETQYF.

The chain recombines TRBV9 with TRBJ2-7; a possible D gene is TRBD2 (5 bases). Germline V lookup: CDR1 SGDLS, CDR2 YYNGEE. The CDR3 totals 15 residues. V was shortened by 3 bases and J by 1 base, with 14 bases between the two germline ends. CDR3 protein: CASSAQLEASYEQYF. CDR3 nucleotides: TGTGCCAGCAGCGCCCAACTAGAAGCTTCCTACGAGCAGTACTTC.

CDR3 nucleotide sequence: TGTGCCAGCAGCTTATTTCTCAGGACAGGGGGCGCGGCGGACATTCAGTACTTC. This encodes CASSLFLRTGGAADIQYF. The rearrangement joins TRBV11-2 to TRBJ2-4; TRBD1 matches at 11 bases. The CDR3 sequence is 18 residues long. Germline lookup yields CDR1 SGHAT and CDR2 FQNNGV. Trimming took 2 bases from V and 8 from J; bases not matched to a gene: 14.

The CDR3 sequence: CAISHGGYTEAFF. CDR3 coding DNA: TGTGCCATCAGTCATGGGGGGTACACTGAAGCTTTCTTT. The rearrangement uses TRBV10-3 and TRBJ1-1, with D tentatively TRBD1 (5 bases). The CDR3 loop spans 13 amino acids. V lost 5 bases to trimming and J lost 3 bases, with 10 bases between them. Germline lookup yields CDR1 ENHRY and CDR2 SYGVKD.

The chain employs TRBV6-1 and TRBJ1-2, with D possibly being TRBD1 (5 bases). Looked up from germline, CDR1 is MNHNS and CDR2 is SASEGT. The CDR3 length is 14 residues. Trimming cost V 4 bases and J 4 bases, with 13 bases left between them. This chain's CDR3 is CASSVGQGLYGYTF. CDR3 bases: TGTGCCAGCAGTGTGGGCCAGGGCCTCTATGGCTACACCTTC.

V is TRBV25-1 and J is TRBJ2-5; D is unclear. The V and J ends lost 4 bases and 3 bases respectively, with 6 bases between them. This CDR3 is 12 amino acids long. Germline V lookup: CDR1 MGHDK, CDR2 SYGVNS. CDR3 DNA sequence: TGTGCCAGCAGTGTAACTAAAGAGACCCAGTACTTC. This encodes CASSVTKETQYF. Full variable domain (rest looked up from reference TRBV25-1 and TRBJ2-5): EADIYQTPRYLVIGTGKKITLECSQTMGHDKMYWYQQDPGMELHLIHYSYGVNSTEKGDLSSESTVSRIRTEHFPLTLESARPSHTSQYLCASSVTKETQYFGPGTRLLVL.

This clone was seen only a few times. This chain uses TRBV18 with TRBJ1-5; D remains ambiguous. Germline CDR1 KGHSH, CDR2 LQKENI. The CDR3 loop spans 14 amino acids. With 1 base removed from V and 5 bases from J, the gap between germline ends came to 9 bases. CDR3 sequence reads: CASSPQGLDQPQHF. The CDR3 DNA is TGTGCCAGCTCACCACAGGGCCTCGATCAGCCCCAGCATTTT. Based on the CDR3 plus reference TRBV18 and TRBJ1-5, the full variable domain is NAGVMQNPRHLVRRRGQEARLRCSPMKGHSHVYWYRQLPEEGLKFMVYLQKENIIDESGMPKERFSAEFPKEGPSILRIQQVVRGDSAAYFCASSPQGLDQPQHFGDGTRLSIL.

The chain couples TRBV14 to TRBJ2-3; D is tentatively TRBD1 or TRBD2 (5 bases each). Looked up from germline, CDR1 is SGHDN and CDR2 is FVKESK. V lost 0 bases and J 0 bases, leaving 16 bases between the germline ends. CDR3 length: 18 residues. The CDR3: CASSQDVGTWTSTDTQYF. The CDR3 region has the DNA TGTGCCAGCAGCCAAGATGTCGGGACCTGGACTAGCACAGATACGCAGTATTTT.

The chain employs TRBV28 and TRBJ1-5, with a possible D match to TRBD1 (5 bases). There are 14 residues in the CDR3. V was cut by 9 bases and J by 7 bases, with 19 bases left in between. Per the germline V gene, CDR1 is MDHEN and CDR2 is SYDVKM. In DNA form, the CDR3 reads TGTGCCAGTCACCCCGAGTTGGGGCGGCAGCCCCAGCATTTT. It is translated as CASHPELGRQPQHF.

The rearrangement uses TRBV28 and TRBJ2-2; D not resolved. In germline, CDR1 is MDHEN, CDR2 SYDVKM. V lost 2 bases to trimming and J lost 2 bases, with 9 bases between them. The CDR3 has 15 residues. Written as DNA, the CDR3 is TGTGCCAGCAGTTTAAGACAAACTAACACCGGGGAGCTGTTTTTT. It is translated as CASSLRQTNTGELFF.

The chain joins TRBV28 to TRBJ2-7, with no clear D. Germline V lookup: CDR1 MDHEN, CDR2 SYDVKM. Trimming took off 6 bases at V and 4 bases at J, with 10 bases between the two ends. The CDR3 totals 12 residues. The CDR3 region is CASSPFTYEQYF. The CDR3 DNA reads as TGTGCCAGCAGCCCGTTTACTTACGAGCAGTACTTC.

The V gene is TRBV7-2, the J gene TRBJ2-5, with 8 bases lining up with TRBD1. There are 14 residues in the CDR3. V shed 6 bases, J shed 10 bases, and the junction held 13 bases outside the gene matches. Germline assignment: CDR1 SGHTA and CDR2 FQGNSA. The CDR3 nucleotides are TGTGCCAGCAGGCCCGGGACAGGCCGGGCGGTCCAGTACTTC. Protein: CASRPGTGRAVQYF.

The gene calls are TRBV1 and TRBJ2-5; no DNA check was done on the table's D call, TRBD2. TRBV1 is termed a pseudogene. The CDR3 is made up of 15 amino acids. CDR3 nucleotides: TGCACCAGCAGCCGTAGCGGGGGGGCCGGGGAGACCCAGTACTTC. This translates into CTSSRSGGAGETQYF.

The CDR3 is CASSFGGAGDTGELFF. The CDR3 bases are TGTGCCAGCAGCTTCGGGGGGGCCGGGGACACCGGGGAGCTGTTTTTT. This sequence joins TRBV11-1 and TRBJ2-2, with TRBD2 matching 8 bases. The trim removed 3 bases at V and 3 bases at J, leaving 6 bases unmatched. In germline, CDR1 is SGHAT, CDR2 FQDESV (reference sequence). The CDR3 covers 16 residues.

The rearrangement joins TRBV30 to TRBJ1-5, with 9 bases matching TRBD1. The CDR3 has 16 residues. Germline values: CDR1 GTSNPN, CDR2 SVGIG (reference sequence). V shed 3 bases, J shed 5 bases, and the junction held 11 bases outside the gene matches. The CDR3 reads CAWSEKGTGIYQPQHF. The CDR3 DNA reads TGTGCCTGGAGCGAAAAAGGGACAGGGATTTATCAGCCCCAGCATTTT.

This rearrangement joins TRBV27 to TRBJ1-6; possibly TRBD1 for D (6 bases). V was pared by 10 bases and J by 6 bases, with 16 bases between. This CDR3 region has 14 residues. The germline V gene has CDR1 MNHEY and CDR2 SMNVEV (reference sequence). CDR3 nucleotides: TGTGCCACTAAGGACAGATTGGGTAATTCACCCCTCCACTTT. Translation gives CATKDRLGNSPLHF.

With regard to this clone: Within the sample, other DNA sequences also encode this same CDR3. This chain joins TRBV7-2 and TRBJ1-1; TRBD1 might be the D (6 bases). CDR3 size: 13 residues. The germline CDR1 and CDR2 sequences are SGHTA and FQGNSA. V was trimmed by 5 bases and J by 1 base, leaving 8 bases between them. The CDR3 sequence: CASSGGRNTEAFF. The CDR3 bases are TGTGCCAGCAGCGGGGGCAGGAACACTGAAGCTTTCTTT.

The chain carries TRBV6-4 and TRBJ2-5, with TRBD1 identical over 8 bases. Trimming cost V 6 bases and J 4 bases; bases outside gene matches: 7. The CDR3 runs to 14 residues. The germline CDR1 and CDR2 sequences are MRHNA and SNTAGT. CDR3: CASRDRVEGETQYF. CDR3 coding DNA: TGTGCCAGCAGGGACAGGGTAGAAGGAGAGACCCAGTACTTC.

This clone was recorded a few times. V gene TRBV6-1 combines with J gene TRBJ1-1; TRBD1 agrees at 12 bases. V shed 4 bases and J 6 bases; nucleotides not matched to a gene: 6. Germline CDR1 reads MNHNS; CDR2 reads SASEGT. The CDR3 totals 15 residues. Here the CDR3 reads CASSGGTGGWAEAFF. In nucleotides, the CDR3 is TGTGCCAGCAGTGGGGGGACAGGGGGCTGGGCTGAAGCTTTCTTT.

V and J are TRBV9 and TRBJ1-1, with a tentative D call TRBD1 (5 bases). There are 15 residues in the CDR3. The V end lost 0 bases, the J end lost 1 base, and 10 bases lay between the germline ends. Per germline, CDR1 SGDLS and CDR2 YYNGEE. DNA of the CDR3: TGTGCCAGCAGCGTAGTTGACAGAAAGAACACTGAAGCTTTCTTT. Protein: CASSVVDRKNTEAFF.

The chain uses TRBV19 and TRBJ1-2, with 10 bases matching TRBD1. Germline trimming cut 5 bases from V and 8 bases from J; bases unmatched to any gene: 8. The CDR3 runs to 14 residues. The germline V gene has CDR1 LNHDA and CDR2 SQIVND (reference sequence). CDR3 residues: CASSPWDRGDGYTF. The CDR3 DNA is TGTGCCAGTAGTCCCTGGGACAGGGGAGACGGCTACACCTTC.